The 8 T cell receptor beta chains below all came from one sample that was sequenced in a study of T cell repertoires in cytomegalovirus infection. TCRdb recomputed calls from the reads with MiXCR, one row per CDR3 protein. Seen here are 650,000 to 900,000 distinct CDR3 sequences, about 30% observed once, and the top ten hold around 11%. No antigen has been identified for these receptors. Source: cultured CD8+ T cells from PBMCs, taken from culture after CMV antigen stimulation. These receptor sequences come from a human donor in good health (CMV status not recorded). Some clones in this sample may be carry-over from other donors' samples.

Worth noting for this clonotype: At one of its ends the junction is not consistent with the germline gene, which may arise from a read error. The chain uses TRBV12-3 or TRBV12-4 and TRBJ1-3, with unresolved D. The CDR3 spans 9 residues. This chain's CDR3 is CASSLGTDF. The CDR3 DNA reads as TGTGCCAGCAGTTTAGGGACCGATTTT.

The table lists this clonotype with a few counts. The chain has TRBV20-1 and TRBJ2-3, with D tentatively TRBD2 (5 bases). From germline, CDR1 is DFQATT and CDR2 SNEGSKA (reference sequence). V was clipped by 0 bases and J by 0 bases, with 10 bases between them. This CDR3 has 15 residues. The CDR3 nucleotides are TGCAGTGCTAGAGATCGAGGGTGGAGCACAGATACGCAGTATTTT. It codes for CSARDRGWSTDTQYF.

CDR3 loop: CASSLSYTTEAFF. CDR3 bases: TGTGCCAGCAGTTTAAGTTATACCACTGAAGCTTTCTTT. This chain links TRBV12-3 or TRBV12-4 with TRBJ1-1; D uncertain. Trimming removed 2 bases at V and 4 bases at J, with 8 bases between. The CDR3 contains 13 residues.

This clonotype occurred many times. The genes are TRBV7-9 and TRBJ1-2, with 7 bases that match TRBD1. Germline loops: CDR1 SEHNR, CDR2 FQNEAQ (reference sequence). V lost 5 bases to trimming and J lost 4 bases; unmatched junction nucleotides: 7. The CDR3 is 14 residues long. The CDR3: CASSQGGSSYGYTF. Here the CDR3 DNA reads TGTGCCAGCAGCCAAGGGGGCAGTAGCTATGGCTACACCTTC.

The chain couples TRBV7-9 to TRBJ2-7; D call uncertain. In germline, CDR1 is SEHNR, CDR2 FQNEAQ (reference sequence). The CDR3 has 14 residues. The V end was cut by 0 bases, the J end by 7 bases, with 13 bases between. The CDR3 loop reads CASSLAGKGHEQYV. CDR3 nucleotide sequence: TGTGCCAGCAGCTTAGCTGGGAAGGGCCATGAGCAGTACGTC.

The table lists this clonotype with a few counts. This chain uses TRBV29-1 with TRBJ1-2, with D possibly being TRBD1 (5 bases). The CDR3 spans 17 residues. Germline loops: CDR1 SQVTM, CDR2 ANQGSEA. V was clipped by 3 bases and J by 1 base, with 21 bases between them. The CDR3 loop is CSVDSQADGYRNYGYTF. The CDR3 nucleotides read TGCAGCGTTGACTCACAGGCAGATGGCTATCGTAACTATGGCTACACCTTC.

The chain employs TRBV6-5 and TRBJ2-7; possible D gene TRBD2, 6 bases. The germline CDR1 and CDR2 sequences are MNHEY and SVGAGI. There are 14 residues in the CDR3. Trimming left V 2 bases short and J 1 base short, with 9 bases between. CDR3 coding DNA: TGTGCCAGCAGTTACGGGAGGCCTTCCTACGAGCAGTACGTC. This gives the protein CASSYGRPSYEQYV.

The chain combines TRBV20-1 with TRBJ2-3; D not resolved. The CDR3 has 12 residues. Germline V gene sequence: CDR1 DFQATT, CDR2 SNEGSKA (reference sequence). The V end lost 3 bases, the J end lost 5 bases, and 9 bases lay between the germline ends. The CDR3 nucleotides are TGCAGTGCTAGTCCGAAGGGAGATACGCAGTATTTT. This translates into CSASPKGDTQYF.